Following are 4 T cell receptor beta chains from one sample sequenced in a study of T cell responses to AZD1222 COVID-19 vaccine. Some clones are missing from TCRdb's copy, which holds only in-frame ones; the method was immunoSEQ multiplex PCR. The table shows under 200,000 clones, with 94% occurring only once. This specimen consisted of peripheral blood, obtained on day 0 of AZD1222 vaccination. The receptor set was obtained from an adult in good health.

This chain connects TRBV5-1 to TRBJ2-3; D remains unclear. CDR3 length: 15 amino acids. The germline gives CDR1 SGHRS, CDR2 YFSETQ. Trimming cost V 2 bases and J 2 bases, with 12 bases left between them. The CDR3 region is CASSFDALSTDTQYF. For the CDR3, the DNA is TGCGCCAGCAGCTTCGACGCCCTCTCCACAGATACGCAGTATTTT.

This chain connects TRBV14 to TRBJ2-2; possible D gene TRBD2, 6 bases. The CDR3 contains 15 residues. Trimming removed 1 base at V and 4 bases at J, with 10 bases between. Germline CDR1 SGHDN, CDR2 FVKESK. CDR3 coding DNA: TGTGCCAGCAGCCAAGCCTTCGGGAGCACCGGGGAGCTGTTTTTT. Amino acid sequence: CASSQAFGSTGELFF.

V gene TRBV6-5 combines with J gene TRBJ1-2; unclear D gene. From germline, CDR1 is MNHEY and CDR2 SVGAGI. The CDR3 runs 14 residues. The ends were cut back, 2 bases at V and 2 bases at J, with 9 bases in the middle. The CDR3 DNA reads TGTGCCAGCAGTTACGGGGAATTCAACTATGGCTACACCTTC. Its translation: CASSYGEFNYGYTF.

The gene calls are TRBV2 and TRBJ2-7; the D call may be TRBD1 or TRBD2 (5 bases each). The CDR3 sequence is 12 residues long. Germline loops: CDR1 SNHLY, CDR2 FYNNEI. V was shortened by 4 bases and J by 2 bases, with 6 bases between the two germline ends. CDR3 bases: TGTGCCAGCAGTGTGGGACCCTACGAGCAGTACTTC. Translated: CASSVGPYEQYF. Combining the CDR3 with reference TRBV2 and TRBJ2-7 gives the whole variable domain EPEVTQTPSHQVTQMGQEVILRCVPISNHLYFYWYRQILGQKVEFLVSFYNNEISEKSEIFDDQFSVERPDGSNFTLKIRSTKLEDSAMYFCASSVGPYEQYFGPGTRLTVT.